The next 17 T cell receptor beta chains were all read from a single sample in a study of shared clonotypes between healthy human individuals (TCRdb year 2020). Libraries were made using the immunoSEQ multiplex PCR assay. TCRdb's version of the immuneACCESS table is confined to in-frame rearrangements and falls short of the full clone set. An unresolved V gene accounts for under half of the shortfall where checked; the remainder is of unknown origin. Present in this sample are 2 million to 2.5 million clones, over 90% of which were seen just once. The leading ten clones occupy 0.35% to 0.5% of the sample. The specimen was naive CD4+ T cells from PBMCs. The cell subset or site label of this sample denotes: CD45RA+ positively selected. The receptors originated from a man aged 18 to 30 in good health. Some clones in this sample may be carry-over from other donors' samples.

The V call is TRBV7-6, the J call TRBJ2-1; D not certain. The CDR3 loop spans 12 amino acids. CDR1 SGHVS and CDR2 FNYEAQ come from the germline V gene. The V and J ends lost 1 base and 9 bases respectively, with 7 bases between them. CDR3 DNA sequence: TGTGCCAGCAGCTTAGGAGCGACTGAGCAGTTCTTC. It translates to CASSLGATEQFF.

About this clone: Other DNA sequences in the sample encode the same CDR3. The CDR3 sequence is CASSRGQGTDTQYF. CDR3 bases: TGTGCCAGCAGCAGGGGACAGGGGACAGATACGCAGTATTTT. The chain recombines TRBV7-3 with TRBJ2-3; 10 nucleotides agree with TRBD1. This CDR3 region has 14 residues. Trimming cost V 5 bases and J 3 bases; bases outside gene matches: 2. Germline values: CDR1 SGHTA, CDR2 FQGTGA.

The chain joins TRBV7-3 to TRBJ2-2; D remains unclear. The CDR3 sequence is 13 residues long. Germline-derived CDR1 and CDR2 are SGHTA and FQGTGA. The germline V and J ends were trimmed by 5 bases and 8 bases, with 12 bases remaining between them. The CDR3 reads CASSQDVRGELFF. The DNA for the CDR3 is TGTGCCAGCAGCCAGGATGTCCGTGGGGAGCTGTTTTTT.

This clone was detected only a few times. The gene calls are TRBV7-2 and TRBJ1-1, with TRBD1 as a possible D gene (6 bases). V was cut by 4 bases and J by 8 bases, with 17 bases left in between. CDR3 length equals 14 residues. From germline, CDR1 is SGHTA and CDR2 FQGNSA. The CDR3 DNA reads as TGTGCCAGCAGCTCCCGAGGGGGGGTGGACGAAGCTTTCTTT. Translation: CASSSRGGVDEAFF.

CDR3 nucleotides: TGCGCCAGCAGCCAGGTTCCCCCCGGGACAGGAGACTACGAGCAGTACTTC. It is translated as CASSQVPPGTGDYEQYF. V is TRBV5-1 and J is TRBJ2-7, with 8 bases that match TRBD1. CDR3 length equals 17 residues. The germline CDR1 and CDR2 sequences are SGHRS and YFSETQ. V gave up 4 bases and J gave up 3 bases; unmatched junction bases: 15. Filled out from reference TRBV5-1 and TRBJ2-7, the complete variable domain reads KAGVTQTPRYLIKTRGQQVTLSCSPISGHRSVSWYQQTPGQGLQFLFEYFSETQRNKGNFPGRFSGRQFSNSRSEMNVSTLELGDSALYLCASSQVPPGTGDYEQYFGPGTRLTVT.

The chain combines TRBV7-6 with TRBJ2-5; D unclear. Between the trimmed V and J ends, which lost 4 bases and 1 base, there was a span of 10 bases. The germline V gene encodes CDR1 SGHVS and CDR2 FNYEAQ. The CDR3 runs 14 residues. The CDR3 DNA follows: TGTGCCAGCAGCTCCTTCGGTCGCCAAGAGACCCAGTACTTC. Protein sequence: CASSSFGRQETQYF.

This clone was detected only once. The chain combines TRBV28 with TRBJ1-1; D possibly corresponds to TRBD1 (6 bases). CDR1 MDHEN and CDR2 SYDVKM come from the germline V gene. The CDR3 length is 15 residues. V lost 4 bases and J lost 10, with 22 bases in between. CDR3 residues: CASSSSVGAGGRAFF. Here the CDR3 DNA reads TGTGCCAGCAGTTCCTCCGTAGGAGCGGGGGGGCGAGCTTTCTTT. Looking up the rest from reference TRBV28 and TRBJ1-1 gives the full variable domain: DVKVTQSSRYLVKRTGEKVFLECVQDMDHENMFWYRQDPGLGLRLIYFSYDVKMKEKGDIPEGYSVSREKKERFSLILESASTNQTSMYLCASSSSVGAGGRAFFGQGTRLTVV.

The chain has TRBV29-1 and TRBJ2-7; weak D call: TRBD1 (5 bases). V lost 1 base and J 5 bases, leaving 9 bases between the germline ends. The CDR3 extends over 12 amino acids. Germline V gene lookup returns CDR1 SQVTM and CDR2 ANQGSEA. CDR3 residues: CSVEVRVHEQYF. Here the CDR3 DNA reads TGCAGCGTTGAAGTCAGGGTCCACGAGCAGTACTTC.

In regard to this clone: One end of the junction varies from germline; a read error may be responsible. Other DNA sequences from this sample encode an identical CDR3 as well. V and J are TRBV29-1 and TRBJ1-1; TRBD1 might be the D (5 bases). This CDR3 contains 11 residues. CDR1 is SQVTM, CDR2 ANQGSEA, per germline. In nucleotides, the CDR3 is TGCAGCGCGGATAAGGGGACTGAAGCTTTTTTT. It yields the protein CSADKGTEAFF.

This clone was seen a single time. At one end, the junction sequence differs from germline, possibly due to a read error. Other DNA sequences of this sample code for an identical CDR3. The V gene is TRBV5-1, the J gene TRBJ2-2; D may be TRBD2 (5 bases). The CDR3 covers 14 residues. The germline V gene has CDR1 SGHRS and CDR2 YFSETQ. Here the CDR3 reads CASSLIPATGELFF. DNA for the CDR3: TGCGCCAGCAGCTTGATTCCGGCCACCGGGGAACTGTTTTTT.

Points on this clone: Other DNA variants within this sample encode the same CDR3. The CDR3 spells CASSPRQGDGYTF. The CDR3 DNA sequence: TGTGCCAGCTCACCACGGCAGGGGGATGGCTACACCTTC. The genes are TRBV18 and TRBJ1-2, with 7 bases fitting TRBD1. The CDR3 runs 13 residues. Germline loops: CDR1 KGHSH, CDR2 LQKENI. The V and J ends lost 1 base and 6 bases, in that order; junction bases with no gene match: 2.

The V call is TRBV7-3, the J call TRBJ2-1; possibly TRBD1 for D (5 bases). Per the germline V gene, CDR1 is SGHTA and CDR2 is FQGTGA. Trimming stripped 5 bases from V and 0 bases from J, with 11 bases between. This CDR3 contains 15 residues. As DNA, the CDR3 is TGTGCCAGCAGCCGAGACAGTTTCTCCTACAATGAGCAGTTCTTC. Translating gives CASSRDSFSYNEQFF.

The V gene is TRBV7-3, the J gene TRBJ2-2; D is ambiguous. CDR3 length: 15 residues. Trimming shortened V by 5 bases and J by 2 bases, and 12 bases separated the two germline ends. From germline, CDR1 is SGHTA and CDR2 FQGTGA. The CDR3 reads CASSPLRGNTGELFF. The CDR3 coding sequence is TGTGCCAGCAGCCCTCTGCGAGGAAACACCGGGGAGCTGTTTTTT.

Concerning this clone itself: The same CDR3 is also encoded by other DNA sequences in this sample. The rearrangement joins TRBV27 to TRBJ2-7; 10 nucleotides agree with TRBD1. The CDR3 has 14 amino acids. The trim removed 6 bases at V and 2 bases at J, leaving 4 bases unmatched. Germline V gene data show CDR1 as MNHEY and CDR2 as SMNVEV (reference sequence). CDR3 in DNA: TGTGCCAGCAGCCTCGACAGGGGGCCCTACGAGCAGTACTTC. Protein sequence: CASSLDRGPYEQYF.

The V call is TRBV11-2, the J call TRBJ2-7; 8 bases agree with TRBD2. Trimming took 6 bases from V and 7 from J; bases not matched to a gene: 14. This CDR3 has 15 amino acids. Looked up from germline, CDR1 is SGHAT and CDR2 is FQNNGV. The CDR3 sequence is CASRSLRGAPLEQYF. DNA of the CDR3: TGTGCCAGCAGGTCCCTGCGGGGGGCTCCATTAGAGCAGTACTTC.

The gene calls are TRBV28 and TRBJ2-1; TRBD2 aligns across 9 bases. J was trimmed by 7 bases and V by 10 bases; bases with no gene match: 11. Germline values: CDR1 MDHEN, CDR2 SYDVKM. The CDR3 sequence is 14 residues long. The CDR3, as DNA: TGTGCCACCAGCCGGGCGGGAGGGGGGAATGAGCAGTTCTTC. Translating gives CATSRAGGGNEQFF.

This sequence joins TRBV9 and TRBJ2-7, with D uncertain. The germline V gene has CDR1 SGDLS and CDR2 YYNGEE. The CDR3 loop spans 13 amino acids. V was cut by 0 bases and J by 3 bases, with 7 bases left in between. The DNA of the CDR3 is TGTGCCAGCAGCGTAGCTCCTCGCTACGAGCAGTACTTC. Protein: CASSVAPRYEQYF.